This TCR beta chain emerged from a study of blood T cells in healthy people across ages. Combining a sample-barcoded 5' primer with a J-beta primer mix, a second PCR ran for about 6 to 11 cycles. Every cDNA was tagged by a template-switch adaptor with 12 random nucleotides. TCRdb fed the 5' RACE reads into MiXCR, producing one record per CDR3 protein. The table lists 600,000 to 800,000 distinct CDR3 sequences, roughly 21% of them singletons. Regarding the study as a whole: Changes seen in expanded clonotypes were possibly confounded by donor CMV status left unknown.

This CDR3 has 13 amino acids. Trimming cost V 4 bases and J 0 bases, with 6 bases left between them. Germline V gene lookup returns CDR1 MNHEY and CDR2 SVGAGI. About this clonotype itself: Its antigen is undetermined.

The source is a man between 65 and 79 years old in good health. The sequencing input was blood. The rearrangement uses TRBV6-5 and TRBJ1-1; no clear D. This CDR3 reads CASSSEMNTEAFF. The CDR3 bases are TGTGCCAGCAGTTCCGAGATGAACACTGAAGCTTTCTTT.